Presented here are 5 T cell receptor beta chains from one specimen sequenced in a study of shared clonotypes between healthy human individuals. Only in-frame clones appear in the TCRdb table, and some are missing; sequencing was by immunoSEQ multiplex PCR. The profile shows roughly 2.6 million clones, just over 90% of them singletons. Sequencing was carried out using naive CD4+ T cells sorted from blood. Described subset: CD45RA+ positively selected. The receptors here all came from a man younger than 35 in good health.

A word on this clone: Different DNA sequences within this sample yield the same CDR3. This sequence joins TRBV2 and TRBJ2-2, with 13 bases that match TRBD2. The CDR3 is 16 residues long. Germline values: CDR1 SNHLY, CDR2 FYNNEI. J gave up 5 bases and V 6 bases, and 6 bases lay outside the gene matches. CDR3 sequence: CASSGLAGVGTGELFF. For the CDR3, the DNA is TGTGCCAGCAGCGGACTAGCGGGAGTGGGGACCGGGGAGCTGTTTTTT.

The chain has TRBV30 and TRBJ1-5, with D tentatively TRBD1 (5 bases). Deletions cut 1 base from V and 9 bases from J, with 16 bases between. The CDR3 sequence is 14 residues long. Germline CDR1 is GTSNPN and CDR2 is SVGIG (reference sequence). DNA of the CDR3: TGTGCCTGGAGTGGATTCGAGGGGATGATGCCCCAGCATTTT. This gives the protein CAWSGFEGMMPQHF.

This chain uses TRBV5-1 with TRBJ2-7; 11 bases fit TRBD2. The trim removed 2 bases at V and 4 bases at J, leaving 5 bases unmatched. CDR1 is SGHRS and CDR2 is YFSETQ in the germline V gene. The CDR3 has 15 amino acids. The CDR3 sequence: CASSLLAGVRYEQYF. CDR3 sequence (DNA): TGCGCCAGCAGCTTACTAGCGGGAGTAAGGTACGAGCAGTACTTC.

This clone occurred once. This chain uses TRBV2 with TRBJ2-3; 8 bases match TRBD1. Germline CDR1 and CDR2: SNHLY and FYNNEI. The CDR3 length is 15 residues. V dropped 4 bases and J dropped 3; count of bases not matched to a gene: 6. CDR3 region: CASSVLTGGTDTQYF. The CDR3 DNA reads TGTGCCAGCAGTGTTTTAACAGGGGGAACAGATACGCAGTATTTT.

The rearrangement uses TRBV5-1 and TRBJ2-3; D remains ambiguous. The CDR3 runs 16 residues. V was cut by 0 bases and J by 2 bases, with 13 bases left in between. Per germline, CDR1 SGHRS and CDR2 YFSETQ. For the CDR3, the DNA is TGCGCCAGCAGCTTGGGATCTCAAACCCCCACAGATACGCAGTATTTT. Amino acids: CASSLGSQTPTDTQYF. Combining the CDR3 with reference TRBV5-1 and TRBJ2-3 gives the whole variable domain KAGVTQTPRYLIKTRGQQVTLSCSPISGHRSVSWYQQTPGQGLQFLFEYFSETQRNKGNFPGRFSGRQFSNSRSEMNVSTLELGDSALYLCASSLGSQTPTDTQYFGPGTRLTVL.